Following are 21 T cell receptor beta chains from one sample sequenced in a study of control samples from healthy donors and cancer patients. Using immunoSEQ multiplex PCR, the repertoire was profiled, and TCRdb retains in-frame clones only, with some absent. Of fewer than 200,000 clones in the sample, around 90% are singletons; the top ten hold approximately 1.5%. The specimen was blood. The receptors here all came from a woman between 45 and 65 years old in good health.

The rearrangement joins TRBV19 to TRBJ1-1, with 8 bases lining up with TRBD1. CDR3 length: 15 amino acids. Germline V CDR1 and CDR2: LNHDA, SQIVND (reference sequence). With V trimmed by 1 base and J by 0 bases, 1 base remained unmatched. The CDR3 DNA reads TGTGCCAGTAGTATAGGACAGGGGATGAACACTGAAGCTTTCTTT. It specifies CASSIGQGMNTEAFF.

CDR3 coding DNA: TGTGCCAGCAGGACCGGACAGGGTCAGAATTCACCCCTCCACTTT. Its protein is CASRTGQGQNSPLHF. The rearrangement uses TRBV28 and TRBJ1-6; 8 bases map to TRBD1. The V segment lost 6 bases and the J segment 7 bases; nucleotides outside the gene matches: 8. The CDR3 totals 15 residues. From germline, CDR1 is MDHEN and CDR2 SYDVKM.

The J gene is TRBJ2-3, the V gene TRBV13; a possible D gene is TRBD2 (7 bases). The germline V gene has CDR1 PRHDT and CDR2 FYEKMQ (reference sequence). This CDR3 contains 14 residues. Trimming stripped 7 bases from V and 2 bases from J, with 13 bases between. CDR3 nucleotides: TGTGCCAGCACGGAGGGGGGGCTCACAGATACGCAGTATTTT. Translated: CASTEGGLTDTQYF.

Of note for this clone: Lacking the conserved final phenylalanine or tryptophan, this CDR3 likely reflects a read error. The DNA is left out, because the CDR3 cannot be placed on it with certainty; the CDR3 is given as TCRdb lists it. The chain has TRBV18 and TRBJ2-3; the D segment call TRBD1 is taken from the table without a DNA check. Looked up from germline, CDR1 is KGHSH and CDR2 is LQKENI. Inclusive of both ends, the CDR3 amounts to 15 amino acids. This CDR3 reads CASSPKRLTYHWGDG.

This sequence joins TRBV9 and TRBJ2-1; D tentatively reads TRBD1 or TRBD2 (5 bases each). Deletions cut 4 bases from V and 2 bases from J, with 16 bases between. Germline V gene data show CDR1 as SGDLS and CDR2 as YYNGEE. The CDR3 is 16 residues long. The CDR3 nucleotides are TGTGCCAGCAGCCCAACGGGACCCTTGACCTACAATGAGCAGTTCTTC. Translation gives CASSPTGPLTYNEQFF.

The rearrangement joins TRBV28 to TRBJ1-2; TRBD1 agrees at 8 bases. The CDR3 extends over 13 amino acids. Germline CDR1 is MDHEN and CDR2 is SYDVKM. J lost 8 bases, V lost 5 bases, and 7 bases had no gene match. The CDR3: CASSPNRGKGYTF. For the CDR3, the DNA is TGTGCCAGCAGTCCCAACAGGGGGAAGGGCTACACCTTC.

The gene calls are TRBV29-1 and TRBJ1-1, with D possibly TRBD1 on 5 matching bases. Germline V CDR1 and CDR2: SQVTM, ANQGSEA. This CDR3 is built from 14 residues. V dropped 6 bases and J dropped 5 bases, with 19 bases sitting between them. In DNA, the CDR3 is TGCAGCGTCGCCCCTCGGCGGGGCGGGACTGAAGCTTTCTTT. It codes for CSVAPRRGGTEAFF. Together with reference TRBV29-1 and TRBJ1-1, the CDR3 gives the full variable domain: SAVISQKPSRDICQRGTSLTIQCQVDSQVTMMFWYRQQPGQSLTLIATANQGSEATYESGFVIDKFPISRPNLTFSTLTVSNMSPEDSSIYLCSVAPRRGGTEAFFGQGTRLTVV.

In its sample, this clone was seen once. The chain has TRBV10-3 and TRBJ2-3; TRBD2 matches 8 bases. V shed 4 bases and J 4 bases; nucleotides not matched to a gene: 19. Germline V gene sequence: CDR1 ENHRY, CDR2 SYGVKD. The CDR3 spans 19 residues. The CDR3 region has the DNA TGTGCCATCAGTGGAGGTAGGGATGGGAGCGGGAGTATGGCAGATACGCAGTATTTT. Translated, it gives CAISGGRDGSGSMADTQYF.

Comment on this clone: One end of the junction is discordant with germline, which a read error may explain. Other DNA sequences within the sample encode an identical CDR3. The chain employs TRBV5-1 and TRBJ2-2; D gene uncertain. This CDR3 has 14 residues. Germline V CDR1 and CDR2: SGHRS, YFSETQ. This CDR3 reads CASRLRENTGELFF. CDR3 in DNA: TGCGCCAGCAGGTTGCGAGAGAACACTGGGGAGCTGTTTTTT.

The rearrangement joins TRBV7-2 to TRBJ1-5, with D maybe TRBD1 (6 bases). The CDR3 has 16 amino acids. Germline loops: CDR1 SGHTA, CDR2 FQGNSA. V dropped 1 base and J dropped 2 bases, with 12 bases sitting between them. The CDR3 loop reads CASSLDRGAGNQPQHF. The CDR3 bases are TGTGCCAGCAGCTTAGATCGGGGGGCGGGCAATCAGCCCCAGCATTTT.

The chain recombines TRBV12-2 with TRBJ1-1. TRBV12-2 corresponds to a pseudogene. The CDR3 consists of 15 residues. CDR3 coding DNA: TGTGCAAGTCGCCCGTCGGGATACATGAACACTGAAGCTTTCTTT. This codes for CASRPSGYMNTEAFF.

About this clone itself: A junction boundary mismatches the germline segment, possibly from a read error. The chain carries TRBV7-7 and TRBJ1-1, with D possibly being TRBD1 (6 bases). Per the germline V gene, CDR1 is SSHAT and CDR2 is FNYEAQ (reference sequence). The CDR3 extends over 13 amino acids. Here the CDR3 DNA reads TGTGCTAGCAGCTTAACCAGGGGCACTGAAGCTTTCTTT. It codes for CASSLTRGTEAFF.

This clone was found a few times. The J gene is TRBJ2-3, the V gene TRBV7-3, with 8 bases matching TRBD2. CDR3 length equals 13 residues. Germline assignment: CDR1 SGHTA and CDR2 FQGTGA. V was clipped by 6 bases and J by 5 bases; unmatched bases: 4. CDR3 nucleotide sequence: TGTGCCAGCAGTTCGGGGGGGCAAGATACGCAGTATTTT. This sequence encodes CASSSGGQDTQYF.

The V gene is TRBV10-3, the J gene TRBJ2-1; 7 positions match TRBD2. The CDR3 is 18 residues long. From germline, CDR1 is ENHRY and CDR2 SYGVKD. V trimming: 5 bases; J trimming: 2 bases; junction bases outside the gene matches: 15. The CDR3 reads CAISQRTSGKGTYNEQFF. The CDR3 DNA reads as TGTGCCATCAGTCAGCGAACGAGCGGGAAAGGGACCTACAATGAGCAGTTCTTC.

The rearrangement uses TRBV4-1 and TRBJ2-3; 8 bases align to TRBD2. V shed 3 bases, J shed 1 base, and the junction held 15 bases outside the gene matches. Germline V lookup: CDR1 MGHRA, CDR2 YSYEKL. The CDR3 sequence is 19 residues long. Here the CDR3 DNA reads TGCGCCAGCAGCCAGCTCCTGGGAGCGGGGGCCCTCCGCACAGATACGCAGTATTTT. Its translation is CASSQLLGAGALRTDTQYF.

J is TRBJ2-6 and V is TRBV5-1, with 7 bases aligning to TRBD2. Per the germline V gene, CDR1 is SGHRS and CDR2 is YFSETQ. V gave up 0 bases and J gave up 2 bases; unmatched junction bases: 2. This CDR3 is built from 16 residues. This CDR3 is CASSLEGGPGANVLTF. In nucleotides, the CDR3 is TGCGCCAGCAGCTTGGAGGGAGGGCCTGGGGCCAACGTCCTGACTTTC. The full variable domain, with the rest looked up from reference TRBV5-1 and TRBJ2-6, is KAGVTQTPRYLIKTRGQQVTLSCSPISGHRSVSWYQQTPGQGLQFLFEYFSETQRNKGNFPGRFSGRQFSNSRSEMNVSTLELGDSALYLCASSLEGGPGANVLTFGAGSRLTVL.

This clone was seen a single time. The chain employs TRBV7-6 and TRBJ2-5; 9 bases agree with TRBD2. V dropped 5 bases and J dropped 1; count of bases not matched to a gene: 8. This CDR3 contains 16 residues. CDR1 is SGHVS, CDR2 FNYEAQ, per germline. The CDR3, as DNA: TGTGCCAGCAGCGGAGTCGCGGGAGGGCGCCAAGAGACCCAGTACTTC. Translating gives CASSGVAGGRQETQYF.

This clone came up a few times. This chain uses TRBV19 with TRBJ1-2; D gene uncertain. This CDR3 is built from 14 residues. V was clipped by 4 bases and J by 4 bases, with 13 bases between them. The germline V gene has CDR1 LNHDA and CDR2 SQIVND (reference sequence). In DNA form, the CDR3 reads TGTGCCAGTAGTAAGGGAGGCGCGGGCTATGGCTACACCTTC. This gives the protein CASSKGGAGYGYTF.

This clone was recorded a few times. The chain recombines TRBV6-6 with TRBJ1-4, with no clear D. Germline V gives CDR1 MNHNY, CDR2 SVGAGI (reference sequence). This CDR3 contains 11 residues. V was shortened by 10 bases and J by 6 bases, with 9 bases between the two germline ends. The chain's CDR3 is CATFEDEKLFF. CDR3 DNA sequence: TGTGCCACATTCGAAGATGAAAAACTGTTTTTT.

CDR3 sequence reads: CASSLLAGGGTDTQYF. CDR3 DNA: TGTGCCAGCAGCTTATTAGCGGGGGGTGGCACAGATACGCAGTATTTT. This chain uses TRBV7-7 with TRBJ2-3; 10 bases line up with TRBD2. Germline V gene lookup returns CDR1 SSHAT and CDR2 FNYEAQ (reference sequence). The CDR3 has 16 amino acids. After removal of 2 bases from V and 1 base from J, the junction contained 3 bases not matched to a gene.

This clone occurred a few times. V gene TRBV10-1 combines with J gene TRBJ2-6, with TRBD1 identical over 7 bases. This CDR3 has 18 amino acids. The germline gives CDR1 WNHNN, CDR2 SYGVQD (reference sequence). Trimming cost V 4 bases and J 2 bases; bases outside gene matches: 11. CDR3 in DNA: TGCGCCAGCAGTGGCGGTAGGGGGCTCAGGGCTGGGGCCAACGTCCTGACTTTC. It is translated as CASSGGRGLRAGANVLTF.